Shown below are 11 T cell receptor beta chains from a single sample sequenced in a study of CD8 T cells in ankylosing spondylitis. One entry per CDR3 protein results from TCRdb running MiXCR on the 5' RACE reads. The data show under 250,000 distinct CDR3 sequences, roughly 25% seen once. Sequences were obtained from blood, either unsorted or a sorted T cell fraction (not recorded which). The source is a male donor with ankylosing spondylitis or in good health (not recorded which).

This clonotype was detected ten times or more. The genes are TRBV4-2 and TRBJ2-7; D not resolved. With 0 bases removed from V and 3 bases from J, the gap between germline ends came to 12 bases. The germline gives CDR1 LGHNA, CDR2 YNFKEQ. This CDR3 contains 15 residues. Here the CDR3 reads CASSQETASFYEQYF. CDR3 DNA: TGTGCCAGCAGCCAAGAAACGGCCAGCTTCTACGAGCAGTACTTC.

This clonotype was counted many times. This chain connects TRBV30 to TRBJ2-5; the match to TRBD2 covers 10 bases. The junction had 5 bases not matched to a gene; V was cut back by 0 bases and J by 1 base. CDR1 is GTSNPN, CDR2 SVGIG, per germline (reference sequence). There are 16 residues in the CDR3. The CDR3 region has the DNA TGTGCCTGGAGTGTACCCGCTAGCGGGGGCCAAGAGACCCAGTACTTC. Its protein is CAWSVPASGGQETQYF.

This clonotype was seen ten or more times. The junction does not match germline at one end; this may be a read error. This chain joins TRBV7-3 and TRBJ1-1, with a possible D match to TRBD1 (5 bases). Germline CDR1 reads SGHTA; CDR2 reads FQGTGA. CDR3 size: 14 residues. CDR3: CASSPPNNGAGLFF. CDR3 coding DNA: TGTGCCAGCAGCCCTCCGAACAACGGGGCAGGCCTATTTTTT.

This chain joins TRBV12-3 or TRBV12-4 and TRBJ1-2; D gene unclear. Trimming stripped 6 bases from V and 2 bases from J, with 13 bases between. The CDR3 contains 14 residues. The CDR3 reads CASSPLTVNYGYTF. The DNA for the CDR3 is TGTGCCAGCAGCCCGCTGACGGTGAACTATGGCTACACCTTC.

V gene TRBV12-3 or TRBV12-4 combines with J gene TRBJ1-2; D is ambiguous. With 6 bases removed from V and 8 bases from J, the gap between germline ends came to 13 bases. The CDR3 totals 12 residues. The chain's CDR3 is CASSHAVGGYTF. Here the CDR3 DNA reads TGTGCCAGCAGCCATGCGGTCGGGGGCTACACCTTC.

V gene TRBV2 combines with J gene TRBJ1-1; possibly TRBD1 for D (6 bases). The CDR3 runs 16 residues. Between the trimmed V and J ends, which lost 7 bases and 1 base, there was a span of 19 bases. Germline values: CDR1 SNHLY, CDR2 FYNNEI. CDR3 sequence: CASILRGRGTNTEAFF. CDR3 DNA sequence: TGTGCCAGCATTCTTAGGGGGAGGGGCACGAACACTGAAGCTTTCTTT. Full variable domain (rest looked up from reference TRBV2 and TRBJ1-1): EPEVTQTPSHQVTQMGQEVILRCVPISNHLYFYWYRQILGQKVEFLVSFYNNEISEKSEIFDDQFSVERPDGSNFTLKIRSTKLEDSAMYFCASILRGRGTNTEAFFGQGTRLTVV.

In its sample, this clonotype was seen many times. This rearrangement joins TRBV20-1 to TRBJ2-5, with 8 bases matching TRBD2. Unmatched junction bases numbered 13, after V lost 6 bases and J lost 4 bases. The CDR3 has 15 amino acids. CDR1 and CDR2 from the germline V gene are DFQATT and SNEGSKA (reference sequence). CDR3 in DNA: TGCAGTGCAACAAGCGGGAGTCGGGATCTAGAGACCCAGTACTTC. Translating gives CSATSGSRDLETQYF.

V usage is TRBV12-3 or TRBV12-4 and J usage is TRBJ2-1; D possibly corresponds to TRBD2 (5 bases). V dropped 6 bases and J dropped 9 bases, with 15 bases sitting between them. The CDR3 consists of 13 residues. CDR3 amino acids: CASREAGRGEQFF. The CDR3 coding sequence is TGTGCCAGCAGGGAGGCCGGGCGTGGTGAGCAGTTCTTC.

This clonotype turned up a few times. The chain couples TRBV29-1 to TRBJ2-1, with D possibly called TRBD1 or TRBD2 (5 bases each). This CDR3 is 15 amino acids long. In germline, CDR1 is SQVTM, CDR2 ANQGSEA. Trimming removed 7 bases from V and 4 bases from J, with 20 bases in between. Here the CDR3 reads CSGGGRVENYNEQFF. In DNA, the CDR3 is TGCAGCGGTGGAGGCAGGGTAGAAAATTACAATGAGCAGTTCTTC.

This clonotype was counted once. This chain uses TRBV6-1 with TRBJ2-3, with unresolved D. Germline CDR1 MNHNS, CDR2 SASEGT. The CDR3 is 12 residues long. Trimming shortened V by 3 bases and J by 4 bases, and 5 bases separated the two germline ends. The CDR3: CASSDVADTQYF. The DNA for the CDR3 is TGTGCCAGCAGTGACGTCGCAGATACGCAGTATTTT.

With respect to this clonotype: Its ends do not fully match the called genes, so a read error is possible. This rearrangement joins TRBV12-3 or TRBV12-4 to TRBJ2-7, with 10 bases fitting TRBD1. The CDR3 extends over 19 amino acids. The CDR3 nucleotides are TGTGCCATCAGTTCTAGATTCCCGGGACAGGGGAGTTTTTCCTCCGAGCAGTACTTC. It translates to CAISSRFPGQGSFSSEQYF.